The text below deals with one T cell receptor beta chain. One end of the junction varies from germline; a read error may be responsible. The CDR3 covers 15 residues. From germline, CDR1 is SGDLS and CDR2 YYNGEE. These data belong to a study of immune heterogeneity within non-small cell lung tumors. It was a multiplex PCR that amplified TCR beta CDR3, with 32 V and 13 J primers. MiXCR, applied by TCRdb to the multiplex PCR reads, yields one record per CDR3 protein. The sample records roughly 5,000 distinct CDR3 sequences, over 20% being singletons. Bulk tumor genomic DNA, 550 to 650 ng per sample, was the template. Primary tumors were biopsied several times each, far apart, intraoperatively. Samples came from untreated patients having curative surgery for newly diagnosed non-small cell lung cancer.

The receptor comes from a man aged 60 to 75 with non-small cell lung cancer. The chain carries TRBV9 and TRBJ1-5; D ambiguous. Sequenced sample: lung tumor tissue. DNA for the CDR3: TGTGACAGCAGCCGCCAGGTGTCCCACAATCAGCCCCAGCATTTT. It is translated as CDSSRQVSHNQPQHF.